This T cell receptor beta chain stems from a study of blood T cell repertoires in COVID-19. Turning to the study itself: Collection of acute and convalescent COVID-19 samples took place in the United States, Italy and Spain. Sources were T cells, B-cell-depleted T cells, or PBMCs; the material itself was cDNA or gDNA.

V shed 0 bases and J shed 2 bases, with 15 bases lying between them. CDR1 is LGHNT, CDR2 FRNRAP, per germline. This CDR3 region has 17 residues. This clone occurred once. TCRdb's copy holds only in-frame clones and misses some; the assay was immunoSEQ multiplex PCR. The sample gives 60,000 to 80,000 clones, 80% to 95% of which show up once; 5% to 7% is in the top ten. This chain connects TRBV12-5 to TRBJ2-3; the D gene is possibly TRBD2 (6 bases). This sequence originates from a human donor in a cohort sampled during active COVID-19. Source material: peripheral blood. For the CDR3, the DNA is TGTGCTAGTGGTTTGGTGGGGGTCAGGGAGGCCACAGATACGCAGTATTTT. Encoded protein: CASGLVGVREATDTQYF.